One sample yielded the 7 T cell receptor beta chains listed below, sequenced in a study of shared clonotypes between healthy human individuals. Repertoires were generated with immunoSEQ multiplex PCR, while TCRdb's copy carries only in-frame clones and drops some. The sample includes some 2,500,000 clones, approximately 93% of them seen just once. Sequencing used naive CD4+ T cells from PBMCs. Described subset: CD45RA+ positively selected. The receptors originated from a man aged 18 to 29 in good health. Some clones in this sample may be carry-over from other donors' samples.

The gene calls are TRBV5-1 and TRBJ2-5, with TRBD2 matching 8 bases. The CDR3 runs to 15 residues. CDR1 is SGHRS, CDR2 YFSETQ, per germline. The trim removed 4 bases at V and 4 bases at J, leaving 9 bases unmatched. The CDR3 DNA reads TGCGCCAGCAGCCCCTTAGCGGGAACTGGAGAGACCCAGTACTTC. It translates to CASSPLAGTGETQYF.

V is TRBV2 and J is TRBJ1-3, with 8 bases that match TRBD1. The CDR3 totals 13 residues. Unmatched junction bases numbered 4, after V lost 4 bases and J lost 8 bases. Germline loops: CDR1 SNHLY, CDR2 FYNNEI. Here the CDR3 reads CASSGQGIDTIYF. DNA for the CDR3: TGTGCCAGCAGTGGACAGGGGATAGACACCATATATTTT.

The chain is built from TRBV19 and TRBJ2-2, with D possibly being TRBD1 (6 bases). From germline, CDR1 is LNHDA and CDR2 SQIVND (reference sequence). The V end lost 1 base, the J end lost 6 bases, and 9 bases lay between the germline ends. The CDR3 is 14 residues long. For the CDR3, the DNA is TGTGCCAGTAGTATAGTTGAGGGGGCCGGGGAGCTGTTTTTT. It translates to CASSIVEGAGELFF.

This rearrangement joins TRBV7-8 to TRBJ1-2, with unresolved D. Trimming cost V 2 bases and J 0 bases, with 10 bases left between them. The germline CDR1 and CDR2 sequences are SGHVS and FQNEAQ. The CDR3 covers 15 residues. The CDR3 DNA reads as TGTGCCAGCAGCTTAACAGTGGGAGCTAACTATGGCTACACCTTC. It codes for CASSLTVGANYGYTF.

Notes on this clone: In the same sample, other DNA sequences code for this CDR3. The chain uses TRBV6-1 and TRBJ1-5; D is undetermined. Trimming removed 6 bases from V and 0 bases from J, with 3 bases in between. CDR3 length equals 12 residues. Germline loops: CDR1 MNHNS, CDR2 SASEGT. DNA of the CDR3: TGTGCCAGCAGAGGTAGCAATCAGCCCCAGCATTTT. As protein: CASRGSNQPQHF.

Here the CDR3 reads CASSKGLSQETQYF. Here the CDR3 DNA reads TGTGCCAGCAGTAAGGGTTTGTCCCAAGAGACCCAGTACTTC. This chain joins TRBV6-5 and TRBJ2-5; D remains ambiguous. V shed 5 bases and J shed 1 base, with 11 bases lying between them. The V gene's germline CDR1 is MNHEY and CDR2 SVGAGI. This CDR3 has 14 amino acids.

The chain uses TRBV5-1 and TRBJ2-1, with 8 nucleotides matching TRBD1. Germline V gene data show CDR1 as SGHRS and CDR2 as YFSETQ. V dropped 2 bases and J dropped 2; count of bases not matched to a gene: 3. The CDR3 loop spans 15 amino acids. CDR3 nucleotide sequence: TGCGCCAGCAGCTTCCGGGACAGGACCTACAATGAGCAGTTCTTC. This sequence encodes CASSFRDRTYNEQFF.